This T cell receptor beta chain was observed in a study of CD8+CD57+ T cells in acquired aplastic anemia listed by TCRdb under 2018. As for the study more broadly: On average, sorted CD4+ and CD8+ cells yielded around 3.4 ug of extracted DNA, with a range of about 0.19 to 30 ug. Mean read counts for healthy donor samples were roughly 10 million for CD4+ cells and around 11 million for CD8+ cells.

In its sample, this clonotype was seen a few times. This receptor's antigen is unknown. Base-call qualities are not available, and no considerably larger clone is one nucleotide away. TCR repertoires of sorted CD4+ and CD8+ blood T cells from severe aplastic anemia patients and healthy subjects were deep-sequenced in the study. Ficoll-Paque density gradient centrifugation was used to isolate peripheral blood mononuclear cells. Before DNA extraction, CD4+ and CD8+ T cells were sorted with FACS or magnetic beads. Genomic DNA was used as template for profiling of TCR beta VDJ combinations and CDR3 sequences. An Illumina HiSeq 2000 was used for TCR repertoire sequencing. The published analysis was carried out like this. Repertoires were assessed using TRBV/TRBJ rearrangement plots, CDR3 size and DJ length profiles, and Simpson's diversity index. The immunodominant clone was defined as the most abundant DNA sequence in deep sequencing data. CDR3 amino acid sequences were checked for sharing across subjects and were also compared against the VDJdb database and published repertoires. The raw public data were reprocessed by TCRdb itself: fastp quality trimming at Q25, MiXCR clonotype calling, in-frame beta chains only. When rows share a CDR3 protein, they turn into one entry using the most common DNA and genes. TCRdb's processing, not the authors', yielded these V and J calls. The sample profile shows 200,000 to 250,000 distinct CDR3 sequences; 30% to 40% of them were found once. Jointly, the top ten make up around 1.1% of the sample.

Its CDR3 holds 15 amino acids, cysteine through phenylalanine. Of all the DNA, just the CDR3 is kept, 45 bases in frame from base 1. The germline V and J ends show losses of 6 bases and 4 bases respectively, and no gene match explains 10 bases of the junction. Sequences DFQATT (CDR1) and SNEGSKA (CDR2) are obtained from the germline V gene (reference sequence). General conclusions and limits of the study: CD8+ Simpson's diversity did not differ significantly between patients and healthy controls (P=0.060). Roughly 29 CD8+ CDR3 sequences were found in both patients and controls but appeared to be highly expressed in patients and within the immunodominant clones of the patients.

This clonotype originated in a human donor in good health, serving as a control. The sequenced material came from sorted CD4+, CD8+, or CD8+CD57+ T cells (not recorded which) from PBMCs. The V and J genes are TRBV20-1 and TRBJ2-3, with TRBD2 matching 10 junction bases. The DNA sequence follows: TGCAGTGCGAAATGGTCTAGCGGGAGTCCAGATACGCAGTATTTT. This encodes CSAKWSSGSPDTQYF.